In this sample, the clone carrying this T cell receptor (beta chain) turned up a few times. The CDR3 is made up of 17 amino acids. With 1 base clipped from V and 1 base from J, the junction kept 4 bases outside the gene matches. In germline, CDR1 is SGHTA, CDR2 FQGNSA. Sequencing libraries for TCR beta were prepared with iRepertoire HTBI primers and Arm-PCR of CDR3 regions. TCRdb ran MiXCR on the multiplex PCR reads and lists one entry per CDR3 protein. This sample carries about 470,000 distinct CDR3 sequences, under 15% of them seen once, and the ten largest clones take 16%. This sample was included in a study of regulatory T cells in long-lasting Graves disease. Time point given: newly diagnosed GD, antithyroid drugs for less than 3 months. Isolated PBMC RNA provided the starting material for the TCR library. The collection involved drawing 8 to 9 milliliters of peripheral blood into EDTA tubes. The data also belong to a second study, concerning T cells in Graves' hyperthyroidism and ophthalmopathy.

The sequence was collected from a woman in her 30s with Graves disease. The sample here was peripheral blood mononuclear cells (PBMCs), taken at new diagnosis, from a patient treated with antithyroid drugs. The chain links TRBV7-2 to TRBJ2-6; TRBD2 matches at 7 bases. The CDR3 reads CASSLGAGSSGANVLTF. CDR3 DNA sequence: TGTGCCAGCAGCTTAGGAGCGGGGTCATCTGGGGCCAACGTCCTGACTTTC.